The sequence of this TCR beta chain was determined in a study of blood T cell repertoires in COVID-19. Study summary: Sites across the United States, Italy and Spain contributed samples from acute and convalescent COVID-19. Sample material is recorded as cDNA or gDNA derived from T cells, B-cell-depleted T cells, or PBMCs.

Those enrolled, adults aged roughly 18 to 100 years, came from roughly 23 US areas. Germline V gene sequence: CDR1 KGHDR, CDR2 SFDVKD. Deletions cut 7 bases from V and 6 bases from J, with 16 bases between. CDR3 length equals 14 residues. Study processing details: By means of reference gene primer amplification, nucleated cell counts were estimated. The repertoire was sequenced with immunoSEQ multiplex PCR; TCRdb's copy has only in-frame clones and lacks some. Clone size and V and J calls were adopted from that table, with D and trimming inferred from the DNA. The sample includes under 200,000 clones, 70% to 85% seen only once; the top ten take 4.5% to 6.5%.

Sample: PBMCs or T cells enriched from blood (not recorded which). The genes are TRBV24-1 and TRBJ2-3, with a possible D match to TRBD2 (6 bases). This sequence was found in a woman in her sixties with acute COVID-19. CDR3 region: CATRAGLLLDTQYF. In DNA form, the CDR3 reads TGTGCCACCAGGGCGGGACTCCTCTTGGATACGCAGTATTTT.